The clone carrying this TCR beta chain was counted between two and nine times. As yet, its antigen is unknown. This sample is part of a study of T cells in localized non-small cell lung cancer. Study-wide points: Longer overall survival accompanied higher blood T cell density. Uninvolved adjacent lung, not tumor, had the highest T cell clonality. The study detected a median 57 of the top 100 tumor clones in adjacent lung.

TCRdb keeps only in-frame clones here, not all; method: immunoSEQ multiplex PCR. The top ten clones hold around 7.9% of a sample with 2,000 to 3,000 clones, about a quarter of them seen once. The sample consisted of lung tumor tissue, taken before any cancer treatment. This sequence was found in a woman aged 35 to 69 with stage I lung adenocarcinoma.

The CDR3 DNA is TGTGCCAGCAGTTACTCGGCCAAAACTCCCCTCTCCTACGAGCAGTACTTC. Protein sequence: CASSYSAKTPLSYEQYF. The chain is built from TRBV6-8 and TRBJ2-7; unclear D gene. From germline, CDR1 is MNHGY and CDR2 SAAAGT. V lost 0 bases, J lost 0 bases, and 15 bases lay in between. The CDR3 is made up of 17 amino acids.